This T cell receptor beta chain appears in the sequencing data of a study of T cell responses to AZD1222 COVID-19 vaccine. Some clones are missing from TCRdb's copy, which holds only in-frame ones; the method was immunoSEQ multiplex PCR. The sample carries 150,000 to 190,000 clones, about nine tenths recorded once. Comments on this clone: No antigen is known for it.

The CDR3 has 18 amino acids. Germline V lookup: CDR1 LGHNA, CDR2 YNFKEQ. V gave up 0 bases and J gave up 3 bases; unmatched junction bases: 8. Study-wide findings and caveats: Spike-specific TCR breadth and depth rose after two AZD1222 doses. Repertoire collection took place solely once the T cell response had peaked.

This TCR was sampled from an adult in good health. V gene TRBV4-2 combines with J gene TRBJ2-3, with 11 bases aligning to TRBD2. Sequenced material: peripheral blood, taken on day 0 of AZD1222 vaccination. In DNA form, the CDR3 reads TGTGCCAGCAGCCAAGATTCGGTACTAGCGGGAGTAACAGATACGCAGTATTTT. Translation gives CASSQDSVLAGVTDTQYF.